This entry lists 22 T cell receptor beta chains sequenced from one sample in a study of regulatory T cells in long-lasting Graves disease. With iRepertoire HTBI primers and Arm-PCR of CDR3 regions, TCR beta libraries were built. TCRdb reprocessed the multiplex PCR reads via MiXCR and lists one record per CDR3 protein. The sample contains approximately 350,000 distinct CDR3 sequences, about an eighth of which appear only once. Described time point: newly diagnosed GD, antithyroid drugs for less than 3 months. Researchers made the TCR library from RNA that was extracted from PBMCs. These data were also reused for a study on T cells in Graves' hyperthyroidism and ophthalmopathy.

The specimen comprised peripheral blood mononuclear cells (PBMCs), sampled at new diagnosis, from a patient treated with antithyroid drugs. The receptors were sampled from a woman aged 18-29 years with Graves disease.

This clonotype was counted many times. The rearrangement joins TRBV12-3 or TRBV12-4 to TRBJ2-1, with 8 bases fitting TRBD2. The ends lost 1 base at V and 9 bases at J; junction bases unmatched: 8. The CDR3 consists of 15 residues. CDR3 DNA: TGTGCCAGCAGTTTAGGGGTCGGGAGGGCCGGTGAGCAGTTCTTC. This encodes CASSLGVGRAGEQFF.

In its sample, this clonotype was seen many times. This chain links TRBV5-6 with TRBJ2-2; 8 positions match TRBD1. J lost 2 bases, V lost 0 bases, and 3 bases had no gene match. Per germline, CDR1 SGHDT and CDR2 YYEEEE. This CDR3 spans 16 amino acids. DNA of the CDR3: TGTGCCAGCAGCTTGGAGCCAGGGGGCAACACCGGGGAGCTGTTTTTT. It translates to CASSLEPGGNTGELFF.

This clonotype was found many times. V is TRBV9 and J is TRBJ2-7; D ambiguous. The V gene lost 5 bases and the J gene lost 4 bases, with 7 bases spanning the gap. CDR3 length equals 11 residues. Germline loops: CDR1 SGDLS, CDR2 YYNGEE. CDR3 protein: CASRRRYEQYV. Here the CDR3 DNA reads TGTGCCAGCAGACGAAGATACGAGCAGTACGTC.

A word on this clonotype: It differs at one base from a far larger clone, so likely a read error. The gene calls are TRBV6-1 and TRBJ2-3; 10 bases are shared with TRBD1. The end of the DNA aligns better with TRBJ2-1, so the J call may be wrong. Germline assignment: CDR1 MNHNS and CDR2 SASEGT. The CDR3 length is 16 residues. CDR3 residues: CTSSEVTGTGDEEQFF. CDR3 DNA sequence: TGTACCAGCAGTGAAGTGACCGGGACAGGGGATGAGGAGCAGTTCTTC.

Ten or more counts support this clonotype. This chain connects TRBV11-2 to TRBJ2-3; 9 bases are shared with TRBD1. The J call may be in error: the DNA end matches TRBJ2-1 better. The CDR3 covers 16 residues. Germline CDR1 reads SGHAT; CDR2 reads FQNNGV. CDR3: CASSSYRDRASYEQFF. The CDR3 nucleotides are TGTGCCAGCAGCTCCTACCGGGACAGGGCCAGTTATGAGCAGTTCTTC.

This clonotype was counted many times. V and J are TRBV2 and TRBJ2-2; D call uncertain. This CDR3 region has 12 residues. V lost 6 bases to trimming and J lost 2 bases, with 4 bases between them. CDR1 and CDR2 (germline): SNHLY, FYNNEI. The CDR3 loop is CASSDNTGELFF. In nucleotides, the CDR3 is TGTGCCAGCAGCGACAACACCGGGGAGCTGTTTTTT.

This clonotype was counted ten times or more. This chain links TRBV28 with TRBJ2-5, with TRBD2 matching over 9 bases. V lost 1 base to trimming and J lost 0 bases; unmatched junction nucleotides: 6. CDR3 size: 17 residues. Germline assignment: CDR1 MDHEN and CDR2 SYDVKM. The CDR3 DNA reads TGTGCCAGCAGTTTATATGCCACTAGCGGGTACCAAGAGACCCAGTACTTC. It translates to CASSLYATSGYQETQYF.

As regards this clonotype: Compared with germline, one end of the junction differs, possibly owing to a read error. In nucleotides, the CDR3 is TGTGCCAGCAGCTTTAAGGGGGGCTGGAACACTGAAGTTTTCTTT. Translated: CASSFKGGWNTEVFF. The chain employs TRBV7-3 and TRBJ1-1, with D possibly matching TRBD1 (6 bases). CDR3 length equals 15 residues. Germline-derived CDR1 and CDR2 are SGHTA and FQGTGA.

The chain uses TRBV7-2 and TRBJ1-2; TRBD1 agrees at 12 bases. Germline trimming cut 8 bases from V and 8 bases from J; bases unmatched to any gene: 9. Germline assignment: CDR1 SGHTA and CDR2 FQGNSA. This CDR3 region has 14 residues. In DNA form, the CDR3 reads TGTGCCAGCTATGGGGGACAGGGGGCTGAGGGCTACACCTTC. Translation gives CASYGGQGAEGYTF.

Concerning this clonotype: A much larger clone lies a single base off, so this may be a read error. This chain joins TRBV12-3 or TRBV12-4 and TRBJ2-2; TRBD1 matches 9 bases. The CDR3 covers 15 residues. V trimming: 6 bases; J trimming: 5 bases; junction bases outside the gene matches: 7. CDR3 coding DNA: TGTGCCAGCAGCTTCCTGGACAGGGGAACCGGGGAGCTGTTTTTT. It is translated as CASSFLDRGTGELFF.

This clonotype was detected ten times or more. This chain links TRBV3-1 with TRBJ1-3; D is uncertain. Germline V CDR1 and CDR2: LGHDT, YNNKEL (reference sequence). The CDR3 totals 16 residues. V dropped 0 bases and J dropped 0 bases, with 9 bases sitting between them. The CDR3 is CASSQEEGSSGNTIYF. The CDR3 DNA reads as TGTGCCAGCAGCCAAGAAGAGGGAAGCTCTGGAAACACCATATATTTT. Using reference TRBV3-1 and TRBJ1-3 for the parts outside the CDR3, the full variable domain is DTAVSQTPKYLVTQMGNDKSIKCEQNLGHDTMYWYKQDSKKFLKIMFSYNNKELIINETVPNRFSPKSPDKAHLNLHINSLELGDSAVYFCASSQEEGSSGNTIYFGEGSWLTVV.

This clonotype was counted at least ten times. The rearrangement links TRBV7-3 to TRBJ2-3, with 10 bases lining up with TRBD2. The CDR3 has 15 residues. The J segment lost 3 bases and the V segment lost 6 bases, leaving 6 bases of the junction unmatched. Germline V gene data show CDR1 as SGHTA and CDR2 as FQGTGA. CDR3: CASRSRTSGTDTQYF. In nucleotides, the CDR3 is TGTGCCAGCAGATCGCGGACTAGCGGAACAGATACGCAGTATTTT.

CDR3: CASSYRSGSTEQFF. The DNA for the CDR3 is TGTGCCAGCAGTTACCGATCTGGTAGTACTGAGCAGTTCTTC. This rearrangement joins TRBV6-5 to TRBJ2-1; D is uncertain. V lost 2 bases and J lost 9, with 14 bases in between. The CDR3 length is 14 residues. Germline CDR1 reads MNHEY; CDR2 reads SVGAGI.

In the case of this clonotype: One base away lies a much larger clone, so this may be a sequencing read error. In DNA form, the CDR3 reads TGTGCCAGCAGCTCGAGGCGGGGAACTTCGACGCAAGAGACCCAGTACTTC. As protein: CASSSRRGTSTQETQYF. This chain links TRBV7-2 with TRBJ2-5, with D tentatively TRBD2 (6 bases). The CDR3 spans 17 residues. CDR1 and CDR2 (germline): SGHTA, FQGNSA. V lost 4 bases and J lost 2, with 20 bases in between.

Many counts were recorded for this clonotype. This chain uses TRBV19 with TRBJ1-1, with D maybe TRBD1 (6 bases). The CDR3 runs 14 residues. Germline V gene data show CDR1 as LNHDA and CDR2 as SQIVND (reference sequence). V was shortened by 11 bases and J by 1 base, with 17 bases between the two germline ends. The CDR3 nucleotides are TGTGCCGCATCAAGGGGGGGAAGGAACACTGAAGCTTTCTTT. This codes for CAASRGGRNTEAFF.

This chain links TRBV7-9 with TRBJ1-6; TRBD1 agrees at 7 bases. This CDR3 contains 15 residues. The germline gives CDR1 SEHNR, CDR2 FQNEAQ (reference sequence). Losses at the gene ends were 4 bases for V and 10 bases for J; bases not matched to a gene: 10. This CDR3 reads CASSYADRSGSPLHF. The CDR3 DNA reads TGTGCCAGCAGCTATGCGGACAGGTCGGGCTCACCCCTCCACTTT.

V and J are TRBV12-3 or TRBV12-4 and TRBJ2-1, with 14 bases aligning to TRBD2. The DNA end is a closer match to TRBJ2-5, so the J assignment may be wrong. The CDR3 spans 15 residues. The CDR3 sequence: CASSRRLAGGETQYF. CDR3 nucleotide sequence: TGTGCCAGCAGTCGCCGACTAGCGGGAGGGGAGACCCAGTACTTC.

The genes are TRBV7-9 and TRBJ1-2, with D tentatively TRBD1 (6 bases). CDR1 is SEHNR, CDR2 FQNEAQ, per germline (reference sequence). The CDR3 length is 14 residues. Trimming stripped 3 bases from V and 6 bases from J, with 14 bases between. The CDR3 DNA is TGTGCCAGCAGCTTCGAACGTTACAGGGATGGCTACACCTTC. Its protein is CASSFERYRDGYTF.

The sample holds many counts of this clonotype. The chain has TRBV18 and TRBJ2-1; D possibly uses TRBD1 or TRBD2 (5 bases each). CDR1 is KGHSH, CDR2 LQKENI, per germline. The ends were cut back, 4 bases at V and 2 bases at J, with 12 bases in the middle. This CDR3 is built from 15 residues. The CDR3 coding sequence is TGTGCCAGCTCACTTCGACGGGGCACCTACAATGAGCAGTTCTTC. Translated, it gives CASSLRRGTYNEQFF.

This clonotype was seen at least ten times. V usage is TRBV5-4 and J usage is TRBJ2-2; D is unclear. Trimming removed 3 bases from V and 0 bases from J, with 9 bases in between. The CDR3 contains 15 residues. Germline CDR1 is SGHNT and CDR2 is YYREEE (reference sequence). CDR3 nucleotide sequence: TGTGCCAGCAGCTACGTTACAGCGAACACCGGGGAGCTGTTTTTT. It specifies CASSYVTANTGELFF. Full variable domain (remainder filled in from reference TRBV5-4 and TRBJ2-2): ETGVTQSPTHLIKTRGQQVTLRCSSQSGHNTVSWYQQALGQGPQFIFQYYREEENGRGNFPPRFSGLQFPNYSSELNVNALELDDSALYLCASSYVTANTGELFFGEGSRLTVL.

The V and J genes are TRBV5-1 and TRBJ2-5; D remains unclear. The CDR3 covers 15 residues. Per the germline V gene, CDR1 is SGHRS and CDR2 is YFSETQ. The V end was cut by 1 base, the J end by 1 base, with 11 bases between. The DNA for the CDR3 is TGCGCCAGCAGCTTGAACACGCAGTTCCAAGAGACCCAGTACTTC. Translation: CASSLNTQFQETQYF.

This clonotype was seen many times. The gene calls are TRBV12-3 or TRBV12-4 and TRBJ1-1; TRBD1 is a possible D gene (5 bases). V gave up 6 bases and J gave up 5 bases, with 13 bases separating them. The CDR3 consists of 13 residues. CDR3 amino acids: CASSHLTVTEAFF. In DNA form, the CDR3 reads TGTGCCAGCAGCCATTTGACAGTTACTGAAGCTTTCTTT.